These T cell receptor beta chains were read from a single sample in a study of tumor-infiltrating lymphocytes in oesophageal squamous cell carcinoma. TCRdb processed the PCR reads anew with MiXCR; each CDR3 protein has one entry. The sample consists of about 15,000 distinct CDR3 sequences, around half of them appearing once. Sequencing was performed on esophageal tumor tissue. These receptor sequences come from a female donor with esophageal squamous cell carcinoma. Both conserved end residues are part of each CDR3. D genes are given only for firm matches. Clone sizes are given selectively: once, few, many, or a class where the clone is expanded.

j_call clone_size d_call v_call cdr3_aa cdr3_nt
TRBJ2-3 - - TRBV7-6 CASSSLGPPVDTQYF TGTGCCAGCAGCTCACTAGGGCCCCCGGTAGATACGCAGTATTTT
TRBJ1-6 - - TRBV11-2 CASSFGGGETQYF TGTGCCAGCAGCTTCGGGGGGGGAGAGACCCAGTACTTT
TRBJ2-1 - - TRBV7-6 CASSAPRGGHEQFF TGTGCCAGCAGCGCCCCTCGGGGTGGCCATGAGCAGTTCTTC
TRBJ2-1 - - TRBV7-4 CASSLGGGDEQFF TGTGCCAGCAGCTTGGGGGGGGGCGATGAGCAGTTCTTC
TRBJ2-7 many - TRBV12-3/TRBV12-4 CASSWSGQSSYNEQYF TGTGCCAGCAGTTGGTCCGGGCAGAGCTCCTACAATGAGCAGTACTTC
TRBJ1-2 - - TRBV7-4 CASSLSGGLNYGYTF TGTGCCAGCAGCTTATCGGGGGGCCTTAACTATGGCTACACCTTC
TRBJ2-6 - - TRBV27 CASSFWGSGANVLTF TGTGCCAGCAGTTTCTGGGGCTCTGGGGCCAACGTCCTGACTTTC
TRBJ2-5 - - TRBV12-3/TRBV12-4 CASSLVPGLGTQYF TGTGCCAGCAGTTTAGTTCCAGGATTGGGGACCCAGTACTTC
TRBJ1-6 - TRBD1 TRBV7-4 CASSLDWTGVPYEQYF TGTGCCAGCAGCTTAGATTGGACAGGAGTGCCCTACGAGCAGTACTTT
TRBJ2-3 - TRBD2 TRBV12-3/TRBV12-4 CASNREGGDTQYF TGTGCCAGCAACCGGGAGGGAGGAGATACGCAGTATTTT
TRBJ2-5 - - TRBV6-1 CASSRTRQTSETQYF TGTGCCAGCAGTAGGACGCGACAGACCAGCGAGACCCAGTACTTC
TRBJ2-5 - - TRBV7-3 CASSLNGGQETQYF TGTGCCAGCAGCTTAAACGGGGGGCAGGAGACCCAGTACTTC
TRBJ2-3 many - TRBV5-1 CASSLEGRSSTDTQYF TGCGCCAGCAGCTTGGAAGGCAGATCTAGCACAGATACGCAGTATTTT
TRBJ2-7 many TRBD2 TRBV10-1 CASSESGLAGEEQYF TGCGCCAGCAGTGAGTCGGGACTAGCGGGAGAAGAGCAGTACTTC
TRBJ2-7 few TRBD1 TRBV7-8 CASSLATGGYEQYF TGTGCCAGCAGCTTAGCTACAGGGGGCTACGAGCAGTACTTC
TRBJ2-5 - TRBD2 TRBV2 CASSALAGSQETQYF TGTGCCAGCAGTGCACTAGCGGGAAGCCAAGAGACCCAGTACTTC
TRBJ2-1 - TRBD2 TRBV11-3 CASSPAQLAGSYNEQFF TGTGCCAGCAGCCCCGCCCAGCTAGCGGGGAGCTACAATGAGCAGTTCTTC